This T cell receptor (beta chain) was documented in a study of Ad26.COV2.S vaccination and SARS-CoV-2 variants. Treatment described: around 19 received Ad26.COV2.S at low or high dose, single or two shots; several received placebo; per-sample allocation not given. Material that was analyzed had been drawn on day 63 after the first vaccine or placebo injection. Generated by immunoSEQ multiplex PCR, the TCRdb table keeps only in-frame clones and is missing some. The table lists about half a million clones, 70% to 90% of them singletons. Germline V gene data show CDR1 as SGDLS and CDR2 as YYNGEE. Trimming pared 0 bases from V and 4 bases from J, leaving 13 bases between. CDR3 length: 15 amino acids.

The TCR was taken from a person aged 18-65 years who received the Ad26.COV2.S COVID-19 vaccine or a placebo. The sample consisted of peripheral blood, taken in a trial of Ad26.COV2.S vaccine versus placebo. The chain employs TRBV9 and TRBJ1-1; a possible D gene is TRBD1 (6 bases). Here the CDR3 DNA reads TGTGCCAGCAGCGTAGTCCCAGGGGACTTCACTGAAGCTTTCTTT. Its translation: CASSVVPGDFTEAFF.